The clone carrying this TCR beta chain turned up a few times. Its antigen is not identified. V shed 7 bases and J 0 bases; nucleotides not matched to a gene: 6. The CDR3 length is 14 residues. The entry originates in a study of T-cell memory formation after mild COVID-19. Study observations and caveats: The authors left the SARS-CoV-2 specificity of second-wave clones peaking on day 37 unconfirmed. In pre-infection memory, a portion of responding clones appeared, which suggested that cross-reactive memory joined.

TCRdb re-analysed the 5' RACE reads in MiXCR, keeping a single row per CDR3 protein. The sample comprises around 310,000 distinct CDR3 sequences, roughly 15% of which are singletons, and 20% to 25% rests with the top ten. The sequence was collected from a man between 18 and 35 years old who had mild COVID-19 (a few samples of this study predate the infection). Cell type and time point are not known. The sample consisted of PBMCs or a T cell subset sorted from them (not recorded which). This chain links TRBV12-3 or TRBV12-4 with TRBJ2-7; the match to TRBD1 covers 7 bases. The CDR3 bases are TGTGCCAGCACTTCAGGGACAGCCTCCTACGAGCAGTACTTC. This codes for CASTSGTASYEQYF.